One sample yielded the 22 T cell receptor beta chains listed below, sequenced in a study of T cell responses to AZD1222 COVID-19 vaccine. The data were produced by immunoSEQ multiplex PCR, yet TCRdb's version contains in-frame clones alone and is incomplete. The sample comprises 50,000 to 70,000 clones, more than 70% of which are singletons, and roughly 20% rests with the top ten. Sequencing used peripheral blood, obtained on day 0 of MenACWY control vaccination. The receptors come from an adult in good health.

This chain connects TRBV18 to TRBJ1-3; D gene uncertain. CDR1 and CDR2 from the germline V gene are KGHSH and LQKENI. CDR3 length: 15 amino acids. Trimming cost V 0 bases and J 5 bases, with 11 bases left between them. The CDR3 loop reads CASSPPAGRRNTIYF. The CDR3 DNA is TGTGCCAGCTCACCACCTGCGGGCAGAAGAAACACCATATATTTT.

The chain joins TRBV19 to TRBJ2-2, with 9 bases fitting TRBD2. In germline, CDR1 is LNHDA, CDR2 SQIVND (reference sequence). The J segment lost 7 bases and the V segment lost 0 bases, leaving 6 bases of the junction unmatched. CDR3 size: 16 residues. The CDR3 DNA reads TGTGCCAGTAGTATAGACAGGCTAGCGGGAATCGGGGAGCTGTTTTTT. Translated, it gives CASSIDRLAGIGELFF.

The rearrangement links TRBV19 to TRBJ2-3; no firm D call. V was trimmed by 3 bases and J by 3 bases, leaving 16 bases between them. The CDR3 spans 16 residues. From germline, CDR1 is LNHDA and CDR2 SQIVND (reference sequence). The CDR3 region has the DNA TGTGCCAGTAGTATTACCCGGGCCCCGAGGACAGATACGCAGTATTTT. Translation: CASSITRAPRTDTQYF.

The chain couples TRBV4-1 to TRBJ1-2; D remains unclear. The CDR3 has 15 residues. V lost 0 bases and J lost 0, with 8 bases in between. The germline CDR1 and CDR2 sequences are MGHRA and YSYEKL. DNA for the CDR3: TGCGCCAGCAGCCAAGACGGCAAATCTAACTATGGCTACACCTTC. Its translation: CASSQDGKSNYGYTF.

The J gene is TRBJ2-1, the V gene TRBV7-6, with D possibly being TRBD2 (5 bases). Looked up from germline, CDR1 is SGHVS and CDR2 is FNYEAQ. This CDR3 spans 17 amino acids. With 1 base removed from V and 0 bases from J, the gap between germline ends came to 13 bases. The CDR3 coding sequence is TGTGCCAGCAGCTTAGGGAGGACTGCGAGCTCCTACAATGAGCAGTTCTTC. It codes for CASSLGRTASSYNEQFF. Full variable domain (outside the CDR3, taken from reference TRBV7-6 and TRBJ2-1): GAGVSQSPRYKVTKRGQDVALRCDPISGHVSLYWYRQALGQGPEFLTYFNYEAQQDKSGLPNDRFSAERPEGSISTLTIQRTEQRDSAMYRCASSLGRTASSYNEQFFGPGTRLTVL.

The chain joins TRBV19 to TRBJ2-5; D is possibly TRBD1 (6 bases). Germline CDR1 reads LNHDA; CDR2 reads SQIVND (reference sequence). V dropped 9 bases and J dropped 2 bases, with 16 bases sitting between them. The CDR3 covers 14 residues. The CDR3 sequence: CASAPRGLQETQYF. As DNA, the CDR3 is TGTGCCAGCGCTCCTAGGGGGTTGCAAGAGACCCAGTACTTC.

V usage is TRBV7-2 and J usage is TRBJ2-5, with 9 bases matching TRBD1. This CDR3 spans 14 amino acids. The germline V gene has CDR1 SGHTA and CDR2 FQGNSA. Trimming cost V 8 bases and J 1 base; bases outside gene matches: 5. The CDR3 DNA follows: TGTGCCAGCGGGACAGGGACCTTCCAAGAGACCCAGTACTTC. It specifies CASGTGTFQETQYF.

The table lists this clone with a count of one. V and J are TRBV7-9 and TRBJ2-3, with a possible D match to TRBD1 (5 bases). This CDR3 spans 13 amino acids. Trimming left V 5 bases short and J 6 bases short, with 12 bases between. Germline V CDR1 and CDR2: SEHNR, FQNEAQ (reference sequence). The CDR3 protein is CASSNRQFDTQYF. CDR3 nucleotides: TGTGCCAGCAGCAACCGACAGTTTGATACGCAGTATTTT.

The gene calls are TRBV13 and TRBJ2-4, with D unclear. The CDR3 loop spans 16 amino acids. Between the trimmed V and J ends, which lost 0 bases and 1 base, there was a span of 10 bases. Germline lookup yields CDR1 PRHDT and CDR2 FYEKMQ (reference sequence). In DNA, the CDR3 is TGTGCCAGCAGCTTAGGGGCGCGGTCGGCCAAAAACATTCAGTACTTC. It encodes CASSLGARSAKNIQYF.

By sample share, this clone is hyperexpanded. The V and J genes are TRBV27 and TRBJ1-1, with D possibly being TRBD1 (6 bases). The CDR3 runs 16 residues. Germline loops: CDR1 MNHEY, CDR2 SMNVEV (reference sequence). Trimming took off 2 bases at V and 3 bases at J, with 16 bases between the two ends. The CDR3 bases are TGTGCCAGCAGTTTAAGTTTCCGGGGGGCGGACACTGAAGCTTTCTTT. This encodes CASSLSFRGADTEAFF.

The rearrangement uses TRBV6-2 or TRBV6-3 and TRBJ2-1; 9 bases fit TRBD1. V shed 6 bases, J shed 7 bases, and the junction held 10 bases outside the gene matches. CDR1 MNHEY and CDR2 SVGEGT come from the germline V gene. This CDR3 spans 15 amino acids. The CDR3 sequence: CASSGGTGTTNEQFF. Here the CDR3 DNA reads TGTGCCAGCAGCGGCGGGACAGGGACGACAAATGAGCAGTTCTTC.

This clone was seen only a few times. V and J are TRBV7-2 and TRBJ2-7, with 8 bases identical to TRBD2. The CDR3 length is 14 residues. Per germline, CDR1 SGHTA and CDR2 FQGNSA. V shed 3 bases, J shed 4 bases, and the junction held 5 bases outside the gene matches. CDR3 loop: CASSLRREAYEQYF. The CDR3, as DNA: TGTGCCAGCAGCTTGAGGCGGGAGGCATACGAGCAGTACTTC. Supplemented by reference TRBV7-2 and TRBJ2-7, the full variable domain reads GAGVSQSPSNKVTEKGKDVELRCDPISGHTALYWYRQSLGQGLEFLIYFQGNSAPDKSGLPSDRFSAERTGGSVSTLTIQRTQQEDSAVYLCASSLRREAYEQYFGPGTRLTVT.

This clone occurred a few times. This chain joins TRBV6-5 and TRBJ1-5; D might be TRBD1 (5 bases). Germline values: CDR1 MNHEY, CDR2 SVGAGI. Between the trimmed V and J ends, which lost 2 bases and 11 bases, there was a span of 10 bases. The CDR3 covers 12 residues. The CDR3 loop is CASSYGGGAQHF. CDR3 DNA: TGTGCCAGCAGTTACGGGGGGGGAGCCCAGCATTTT.

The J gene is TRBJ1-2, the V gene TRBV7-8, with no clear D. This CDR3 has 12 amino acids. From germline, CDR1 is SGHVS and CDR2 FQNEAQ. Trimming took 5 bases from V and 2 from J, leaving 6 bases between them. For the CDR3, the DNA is TGTGCCAGCAGCCTCTCGAACTATGGCTACACCTTC. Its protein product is CASSLSNYGYTF.

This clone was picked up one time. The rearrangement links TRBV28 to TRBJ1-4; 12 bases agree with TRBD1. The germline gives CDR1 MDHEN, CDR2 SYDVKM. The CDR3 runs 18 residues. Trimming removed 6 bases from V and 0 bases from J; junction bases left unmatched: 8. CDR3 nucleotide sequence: TGTGCCAGCAGAACCCGGGACAGGGGGCTTGCAACTAATGAAAAACTGTTTTTT. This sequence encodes CASRTRDRGLATNEKLFF.

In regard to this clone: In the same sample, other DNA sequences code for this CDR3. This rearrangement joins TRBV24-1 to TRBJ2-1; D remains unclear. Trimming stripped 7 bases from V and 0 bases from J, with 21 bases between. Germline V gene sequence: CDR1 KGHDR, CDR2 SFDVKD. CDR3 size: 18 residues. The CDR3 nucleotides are TGTGCCACCAGCCACCCCCAAGGAAAGAGAGGCTCCTACAATGAGCAGTTCTTC. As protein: CATSHPQGKRGSYNEQFF.

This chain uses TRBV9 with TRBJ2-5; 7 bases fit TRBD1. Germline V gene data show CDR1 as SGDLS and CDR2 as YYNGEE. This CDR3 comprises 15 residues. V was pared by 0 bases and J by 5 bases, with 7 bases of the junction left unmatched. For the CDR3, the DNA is TGTGCCAGCAGCGTAGGACAGGGTGGTGTGGAGACCCAGTACTTC. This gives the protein CASSVGQGGVETQYF.

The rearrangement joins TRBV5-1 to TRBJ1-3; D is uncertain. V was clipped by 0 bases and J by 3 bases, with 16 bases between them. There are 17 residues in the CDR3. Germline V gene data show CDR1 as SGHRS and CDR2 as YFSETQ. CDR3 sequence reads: CASSLGVQALGGNTIYF. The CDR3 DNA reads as TGCGCCAGCAGCTTGGGTGTCCAGGCCCTCGGTGGAAACACCATATATTTT.

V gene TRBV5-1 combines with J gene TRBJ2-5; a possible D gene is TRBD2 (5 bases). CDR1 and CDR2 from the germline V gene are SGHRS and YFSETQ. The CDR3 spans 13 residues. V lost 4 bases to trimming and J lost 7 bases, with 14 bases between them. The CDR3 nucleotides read TGCGCCAGCAGCCTCCCCGGAGGAGGGACCCAGTACTTC. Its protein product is CASSLPGGGTQYF.

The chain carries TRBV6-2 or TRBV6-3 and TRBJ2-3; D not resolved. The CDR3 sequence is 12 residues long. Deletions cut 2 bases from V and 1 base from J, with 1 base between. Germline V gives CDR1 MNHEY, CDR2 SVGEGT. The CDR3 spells CASSYGTDTQYF. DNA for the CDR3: TGTGCCAGCAGTTACGGCACAGATACGCAGTATTTT.

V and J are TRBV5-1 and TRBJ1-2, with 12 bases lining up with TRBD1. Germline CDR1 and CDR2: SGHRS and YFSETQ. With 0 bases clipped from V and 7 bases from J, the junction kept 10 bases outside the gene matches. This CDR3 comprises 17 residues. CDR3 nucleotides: TGCGCCAGCAGCTTGGGCCTCATGGGACAGGGGGCGGCTGGCTACACCTTC. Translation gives CASSLGLMGQGAAGYTF.

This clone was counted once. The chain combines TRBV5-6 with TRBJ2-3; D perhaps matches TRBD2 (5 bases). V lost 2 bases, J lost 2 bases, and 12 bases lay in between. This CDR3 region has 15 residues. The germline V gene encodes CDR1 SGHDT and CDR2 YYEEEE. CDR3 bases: TGTGCCAGCAGCTTCATCGGAGGCCCCACAGATACGCAGTATTTT. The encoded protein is CASSFIGGPTDTQYF. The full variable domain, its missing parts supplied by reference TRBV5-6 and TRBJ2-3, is DAGVTQSPTHLIKTRGQQVTLRCSPKSGHDTVSWYQQALGQGPQFIFQYYEEEERQRGNFPDRFSGHQFPNYSSELNVNALLLGDSALYLCASSFIGGPTDTQYFGPGTRLTVL.